This TCR beta chain was sequenced in a study of immune evolution from preneoplasia to lung adenocarcinoma. Turning to the study itself: HLA loss of heterozygosity: 6% to 7.5% AIS, about 15% MIA, roughly 35% ADC, none AAH.

Each case's diagnosis was confirmed by two pathologists on H&E. Worth noting for this clone: What it binds is unknown.

Trimming removed 2 bases at V and 8 bases at J, with 15 bases between. CDR3 size: 14 residues. Germline V gene data show CDR1 as MGHRA and CDR2 as YSYEKL. Data came from immunoSEQ multiplex PCR; TCRdb stores just in-frame clones and leaves some out. Found here are around 6,000 clones, 75% to 80% of them singletons; the top ten hold about 3%. Overall study findings and caveats: Normal lung had the highest top T cell clone frequencies. Later-stage lesions seemingly showed higher T cell density and diversity than normal lung.

Material for sequencing was FFPE minimally invasive lung adenocarcinoma tissue. The clonotype originates from a person aged 55 to 79 with lung adenocarcinoma. The gene calls are TRBV4-1 and TRBJ1-2; D not resolved. The CDR3 reads CASSQIFTDLGYTF. The CDR3, as DNA: TGCGCCAGCAGCCAAATCTTCACAGATTTGGGCTACACCTTC.